This T cell receptor beta chain is drawn from a study of blood T cell repertoires in COVID-19. Across the study: Specimens from acute and convalescent COVID-19 originated in the United States, Italy and Spain. Sample material is recorded as cDNA or gDNA derived from T cells, B-cell-depleted T cells, or PBMCs.

V lost 3 bases, J lost 4 bases, and 12 bases lay in between. From germline, CDR1 is SGHDN and CDR2 FVKESK. This CDR3 is 14 amino acids long. Per the original methods: Reference gene primers were amplified, and this amplification served to estimate nucleated cell counts. Produced via immunoSEQ multiplex PCR; TCRdb's table is partial and in-frame only. The D gene and trimming were derived from the DNA, and the V and J assignments and clone size from that table. Of around 60,000 clones in the sample, 90% were seen once. This sequence originates from a man aged 55 to 70 with active COVID-19. Sequencing was carried out using peripheral blood. The rearrangement joins TRBV14 to TRBJ2-5, with a possible D match to TRBD1 (5 bases). CDR3 nucleotides: TGTGCCAGCAGCCAGGACCAGGGATCAGAGACCCAGTACTTC. This translates into CASSQDQGSETQYF.